Each of the 28 T cell receptor beta chains below was sequenced from the same sample in a study of shared clonotypes between healthy human individuals. The repertoire was sequenced with immunoSEQ multiplex PCR; TCRdb's copy has only in-frame clones and lacks some. The sample consists of hundreds of thousands of clones, approximately 77% of them appearing once. The specimen sequenced was PBMCs. These receptors all come from a middle-aged woman in good health. Some clones in this sample may be carry-over from other donors' samples.

The chain couples TRBV28 to TRBJ2-5, with D tentatively TRBD1 or TRBD2 (6 bases each). The J call could be wrong; TRBJ2-7 is a better fit for the DNA end. The CDR3 has 11 amino acids. Germline lookup yields CDR1 MDHEN and CDR2 SYDVKM. The chain's CDR3 is CATGGAAEQYF. DNA for the CDR3: TGTGCCACCGGGGGCGCGGCCGAGCAGTACTTC.

The chain recombines TRBV5-1 with TRBJ2-7, with D possibly being TRBD2 (6 bases). CDR3 length: 14 amino acids. The germline V gene encodes CDR1 SGHRS and CDR2 YFSETQ. V lost 0 bases to trimming and J lost 2 bases, with 9 bases between them. The CDR3 DNA reads as TGCGCCAGCAGCTTGGTGCGGGGAACCTACGAGCAGTACTTC. Translation gives CASSLVRGTYEQYF.

The genes are TRBV11-2 and TRBJ1-1; 7 bases agree with TRBD1. Trimming at V came to 5 bases and at J to 1 base, leaving 7 bases not matched to a gene. The CDR3 runs 15 residues. CDR1 is SGHAT and CDR2 is FQNNGV in the germline V gene. CDR3 bases: TGTGCCAGCAGCCCTCTGACAGGGTCGAACACTGAAGCTTTCTTT. Protein: CASSPLTGSNTEAFF.

This rearrangement joins TRBV7-8 to TRBJ1-5; 7 positions match TRBD1. The junction had 9 bases not matched to a gene; V was cut back by 1 base and J by 6 bases. The CDR3 contains 16 residues. In germline, CDR1 is SGHVS, CDR2 FQNEAQ. CDR3 protein: CASSLVGTDGSQPQHF. Written as DNA, the CDR3 is TGTGCCAGCAGCTTAGTCGGGACAGATGGGAGTCAGCCCCAGCATTTT.

Details on this clone: This may stem from a read error, because a much larger clone lies one nucleotide away. This chain's CDR3 is CASGLEHSTDTQYF. DNA of the CDR3: TGTGCCAGCGGCTTAGAACACAGCACAGATACGCAGTATTTT. V is TRBV7-9 and J is TRBJ2-3; D remains ambiguous. This CDR3 comprises 14 residues. The germline gives CDR1 SEHNR, CDR2 FQNEAQ (reference sequence).

The rearrangement uses TRBV5-1 and TRBJ2-2; 9 bases match TRBD1. The trim removed 5 bases at V and 0 bases at J, leaving 5 bases unmatched. The germline V gene encodes CDR1 SGHRS and CDR2 YFSETQ. CDR3 length: 16 amino acids. CDR3: CASRLRQGANTGELFF. The CDR3 DNA is TGCGCCAGCAGACTACGACAGGGGGCGAACACCGGGGAGCTGTTTTTT. Full variable domain (remainder filled in from reference TRBV5-1 and TRBJ2-2): KAGVTQTPRYLIKTRGQQVTLSCSPISGHRSVSWYQQTPGQGLQFLFEYFSETQRNKGNFPGRFSGRQFSNSRSEMNVSTLELGDSALYLCASRLRQGANTGELFFGEGSRLTVL.

Points on this clone: A read error may produce the germline difference seen at one junction end. This chain links TRBV28 with TRBJ2-2; D may be TRBD2 (5 bases). Germline V lookup: CDR1 MDHEN, CDR2 SYDVKM. The CDR3 runs 12 residues. The CDR3 DNA follows: TGTGCCAGCAGTCCCCAAATCGGGGAGCCGTTTTTT. Translation gives CASSPQIGEPFF.

This rearrangement joins TRBV5-1 to TRBJ2-1; 10 nucleotides align to TRBD2. Trimming removed 0 bases from V and 4 bases from J; junction bases left unmatched: 4. Germline CDR1 reads SGHRS; CDR2 reads YFSETQ. CDR3 length equals 16 residues. The CDR3 is CASSLVLAGSYNEQFF. The CDR3 bases are TGCGCCAGCAGCTTGGTACTAGCGGGGAGTTACAATGAGCAGTTCTTC. The whole variable domain, filled in from reference TRBV5-1 and TRBJ2-1, reads KAGVTQTPRYLIKTRGQQVTLSCSPISGHRSVSWYQQTPGQGLQFLFEYFSETQRNKGNFPGRFSGRQFSNSRSEMNVSTLELGDSALYLCASSLVLAGSYNEQFFGPGTRLTVL.

This rearrangement joins TRBV18 to TRBJ2-5; a weak D match, TRBD1 (6 bases). V lost 4 bases to trimming and J lost 5 bases, with 14 bases between them. CDR1 and CDR2 from the germline V gene are KGHSH and LQKENI. The CDR3 has 14 residues. CDR3 bases: TGTGCCAGCTCACTAGATAGGACAGCGGAGACCCAGTACTTC. This sequence encodes CASSLDRTAETQYF.

The V call is TRBV5-4, the J call TRBJ1-2; 9 bases fit TRBD1. Trimming cost V 4 bases and J 8 bases; bases outside gene matches: 15. This CDR3 comprises 16 residues. The germline V gene encodes CDR1 SGHNT and CDR2 YYREEE (reference sequence). The CDR3 DNA sequence: TGTGCCAGCAGCGGAACCATCGGGACAGGGATGGGAGGCTACACCTTC. Its protein product is CASSGTIGTGMGGYTF. The whole variable domain, remainder taken from reference TRBV5-4 and TRBJ1-2, is ETGVTQSPTHLIKTRGQQVTLRCSSQSGHNTVSWYQQALGQGPQFIFQYYREEENGRGNFPPRFSGLQFPNYSSELNVNALELDDSALYLCASSGTIGTGMGGYTFGSGTRLTVV.

The rearrangement links TRBV28 to TRBJ1-5; no clear D. Germline loops: CDR1 MDHEN, CDR2 SYDVKM. Trimming removed 7 bases at V and 1 base at J, with 17 bases between. The CDR3 covers 16 residues. DNA of the CDR3: TGTGCCAGCACCTCCGGAGGGAATCCAAGCAATCAGCCCCAGCATTTT. Protein product: CASTSGGNPSNQPQHF. Looking up the rest from reference TRBV28 and TRBJ1-5 gives the full variable domain: DVKVTQSSRYLVKRTGEKVFLECVQDMDHENMFWYRQDPGLGLRLIYFSYDVKMKEKGDIPEGYSVSREKKERFSLILESASTNQTSMYLCASTSGGNPSNQPQHFGDGTRLSIL.

The chain is built from TRBV5-1 and TRBJ1-5; D is perhaps TRBD1 (6 bases). The germline V gene encodes CDR1 SGHRS and CDR2 YFSETQ. The CDR3 spans 15 residues. Trimming shortened V by 2 bases and J by 3 bases, and 12 bases separated the two germline ends. CDR3 sequence (DNA): TGCGCCAGCAGCTTTTCAGGGGATGACAATCAGCCCCAGCATTTT. Translating it yields CASSFSGDDNQPQHF. Looking up the rest from reference TRBV5-1 and TRBJ1-5 gives the full variable domain: KAGVTQTPRYLIKTRGQQVTLSCSPISGHRSVSWYQQTPGQGLQFLFEYFSETQRNKGNFPGRFSGRQFSNSRSEMNVSTLELGDSALYLCASSFSGDDNQPQHFGDGTRLSIL.

The chain recombines TRBV28 with TRBJ1-4, with 10 nucleotides matching TRBD1. The germline CDR1 and CDR2 sequences are MDHEN and SYDVKM. Unmatched junction bases numbered 6, after V lost 6 bases and J lost 8 bases. CDR3 length equals 14 residues. This chain's CDR3 is CASRTTGGREKLFF. The CDR3, as DNA: TGTGCCAGCAGGACGACAGGGGGCCGGGAAAAACTGTTTTTT. Looking up the rest from reference TRBV28 and TRBJ1-4 gives the full variable domain: DVKVTQSSRYLVKRTGEKVFLECVQDMDHENMFWYRQDPGLGLRLIYFSYDVKMKEKGDIPEGYSVSREKKERFSLILESASTNQTSMYLCASRTTGGREKLFFGSGTQLSVL.

The V call is TRBV5-1, the J call TRBJ2-7; perhaps TRBD1 as D (6 bases). V was pared by 0 bases and J by 3 bases, with 10 bases between. CDR1 SGHRS and CDR2 YFSETQ come from the germline V gene. The CDR3 loop spans 14 amino acids. The CDR3 reads CASSLAGVIYEQYF. CDR3 DNA: TGCGCCAGCAGCTTGGCAGGGGTGATCTACGAGCAGTACTTC.

The chain employs TRBV6-5 and TRBJ2-7, with D perhaps TRBD1 or TRBD2 (5 bases each). The germline V gene has CDR1 MNHEY and CDR2 SVGAGI. This CDR3 comprises 13 residues. With 8 bases removed from V and 6 bases from J, the gap between germline ends came to 17 bases. In nucleotides, the CDR3 is TGTGCCAGCCGCACGCCAGGGAGTGGCGAGCAGTACTTC. It yields the protein CASRTPGSGEQYF.

V gene TRBV2 combines with J gene TRBJ2-3; 10 bases map to TRBD2. Germline loops: CDR1 SNHLY, CDR2 FYNNEI. V lost 2 bases to trimming and J lost 5 bases; unmatched junction nucleotides: 4. This CDR3 has 15 amino acids. The CDR3 DNA is TGTGCCAGCAGTGAATTGCTAGCGGGAGTAGATACGCAGTATTTT. This gives the protein CASSELLAGVDTQYF.

This sequence joins TRBV10-2 and TRBJ2-7; D is possibly TRBD1 (7 bases). V lost 7 bases, J lost 2 bases, and 18 bases lay in between. This CDR3 has 15 amino acids. Germline V gives CDR1 WSHSY, CDR2 SAAADI. DNA of the CDR3: TGCGCCAGCACAAGGAGGGGGCGAGACACCTACGAGCAGTACTTC. Protein product: CASTRRGRDTYEQYF.

This clone occurred many times. The rearrangement links TRBV6-1 to TRBJ1-1; possibly TRBD1 for D (5 bases). CDR1 is MNHNS, CDR2 SASEGT, per germline. This CDR3 comprises 13 residues. The V and J ends lost 4 bases and 3 bases respectively, with 9 bases between them. The CDR3 sequence: CASSVEGHTEAFF. Written as DNA, the CDR3 is TGTGCCAGCAGTGTTGAGGGACACACTGAAGCTTTCTTT.

This clone is a singleton in its sample. This rearrangement joins TRBV6-5 to TRBJ2-3, with 9 nucleotides matching TRBD1. With V trimmed by 5 bases and J by 0 bases, 3 bases remained unmatched. There are 15 residues in the CDR3. Per the germline V gene, CDR1 is MNHEY and CDR2 is SVGAGI. DNA for the CDR3: TGTGCCAGCAGTGCCGGGACAGGGAGCACAGATACGCAGTATTTT. As protein: CASSAGTGSTDTQYF.

This clone was observed a single time. The chain employs TRBV7-2 and TRBJ2-7; a possible D gene is TRBD1 (6 bases). Germline lookup yields CDR1 SGHTA and CDR2 FQGNSA. Between the trimmed V and J ends, which lost 1 base and 4 bases, there was a span of 14 bases. The CDR3 covers 15 residues. This chain's CDR3 is CASSLVSSGVYEQYF. CDR3 nucleotide sequence: TGTGCCAGCAGCTTAGTCAGTTCAGGGGTTTACGAGCAGTACTTC.

The V call is TRBV6-5, the J call TRBJ2-5, with 7 positions matching TRBD1. The CDR3 loop spans 13 amino acids. Germline trimming cut 6 bases from V and 4 bases from J; bases unmatched to any gene: 5. Germline V gene sequence: CDR1 MNHEY, CDR2 SVGAGI. CDR3 in DNA: TGTGCCAGCAGGAGACAGGGACGAGAGACCCAGTACTTC. Translated, it gives CASRRQGRETQYF.

The J gene is TRBJ2-7, the V gene TRBV10-3; TRBD2 matches at 12 bases. The CDR3 contains 14 residues. Per germline, CDR1 ENHRY and CDR2 SYGVKD. The V segment lost 9 bases and the J segment 5 bases; nucleotides outside the gene matches: 8. CDR3 loop: CAMASGRGVNEQYF. DNA for the CDR3: TGTGCCATGGCTAGCGGGAGGGGTGTGAACGAGCAGTACTTC.

This chain links TRBV29-1 with TRBJ2-7; D gene ambiguous. Trimming took 4 bases from V and 3 from J, leaving 7 bases between them. CDR1 and CDR2 (germline): SQVTM, ANQGSEA. This CDR3 is 11 amino acids long. CDR3 nucleotides: TGCAGCGTTGCCACAAACTACGAGCAGTACTTC. Translated: CSVATNYEQYF.

The genes are TRBV9 and TRBJ2-1; 8 bases fit TRBD2. J lost 9 bases, V lost 0 bases, and 5 bases had no gene match. Germline CDR1 SGDLS, CDR2 YYNGEE. The CDR3 spans 14 residues. The DNA of the CDR3 is TGTGCCAGCAGCGTAGAGGGACTAGGATTTGAGCAGTTCTTC. Translating it yields CASSVEGLGFEQFF.

The chain uses TRBV5-1 and TRBJ2-7; 11 nucleotides match TRBD2. Germline V CDR1 and CDR2: SGHRS, YFSETQ. The CDR3 loop spans 14 amino acids. V lost 7 bases and J lost 5; bases outside the gene matches: 8. CDR3 nucleotides: TGCGCCAGCCGGCCGACTAGCGGGATAGACGAGCAGTACTTC. The encoded protein is CASRPTSGIDEQYF.

This chain links TRBV27 with TRBJ1-1; 8 bases map to TRBD1. V was clipped by 6 bases and J by 4 bases; unmatched bases: 1. Germline V lookup: CDR1 MNHEY, CDR2 SMNVEV (reference sequence). CDR3 length: 12 amino acids. The CDR3 DNA is TGTGCCAGCAGCAGGGGGCGCACTGAAGCTTTCTTT. Its translation is CASSRGRTEAFF.

This clone was counted once. Other DNA sequences of this sample code for an identical CDR3. J is TRBJ2-2 and V is TRBV5-1; 7 bases are shared with TRBD1. V lost 4 bases and J lost 4; bases outside the gene matches: 7. This CDR3 comprises 15 residues. Looked up from germline, CDR1 is SGHRS and CDR2 is YFSETQ. The CDR3 here is CASSPDRVGTGELFF. As DNA, the CDR3 is TGCGCCAGCAGCCCCGACAGGGTGGGCACCGGGGAGCTGTTTTTT. The full variable domain, completed using reference TRBV5-1 and TRBJ2-2, is KAGVTQTPRYLIKTRGQQVTLSCSPISGHRSVSWYQQTPGQGLQFLFEYFSETQRNKGNFPGRFSGRQFSNSRSEMNVSTLELGDSALYLCASSPDRVGTGELFFGEGSRLTVL.

This chain uses TRBV25-1 with TRBJ1-1, with unresolved D. The CDR3 runs to 13 residues. CDR1 is MGHDK, CDR2 SYGVNS, per germline. V gave up 5 bases and J gave up 1 base, with 8 bases separating them. The DNA of the CDR3 is TGTGCCAGCAGTAGCACTTCGAACACTGAAGCTTTCTTT. This encodes CASSSTSNTEAFF.